The 21 T cell receptor beta chains reported below all come from one sample, sequenced in a study of blood T cells in healthy people across ages. Alongside a J-beta primer mix, a sample-barcoded 5' primer served in a second PCR lasting 7 to 11 cycles. TCRdb recomputed calls from the 5' RACE reads with MiXCR, one row per CDR3 protein. The table lists 1 million or so distinct CDR3 sequences, more than 35% of them singletons, with 18% in the top ten. The sample taken for sequencing was blood. Source of these receptors: a woman aged 55-75 years in good health.

The chain has TRBV27 and TRBJ2-1; possibly TRBD1 for D (6 bases). The germline gives CDR1 MNHEY, CDR2 SMNVEV (reference sequence). V was pared by 8 bases and J by 12 bases, with 20 bases between. There are 13 residues in the CDR3. The DNA for the CDR3 is TGTGCCAGCGGACCCAGGGTCCTAGGGGGGCAGTTCTTC. Its translation is CASGPRVLGGQFF.

The chain combines TRBV4-1 with TRBJ1-1; tentatively, D is TRBD1 (5 bases). Trimming took 1 base from V and 5 from J, leaving 11 bases between them. Germline assignment: CDR1 MGHRA and CDR2 YSYEKL. This CDR3 has 14 residues. CDR3 region: CASSQVQGGTEAFF. The CDR3 region has the DNA TGCGCCAGCAGCCAAGTGCAGGGTGGAACTGAAGCTTTCTTT.

This clonotype was found many times. The V call is TRBV20-1, the J call TRBJ2-7; 9 nucleotides match TRBD1. CDR3 length: 15 residues. CDR1 and CDR2 (germline): DFQATT, SNEGSKA (reference sequence). V lost 6 bases and J lost 7; bases outside the gene matches: 16. This CDR3 reads CSAVPGQGGRWEQYF. CDR3 DNA: TGCAGTGCCGTCCCGGGACAGGGTGGGAGGTGGGAGCAGTACTTC.

The chain is built from TRBV6-1 and TRBJ2-1; possibly TRBD2 for D (6 bases). The CDR3 is made up of 15 amino acids. Looked up from germline, CDR1 is MNHNS and CDR2 is SASEGT. V gave up 3 bases and J gave up 0 bases, with 9 bases separating them. Here the CDR3 reads CASSDAGRSYNEQFF. For the CDR3, the DNA is TGTGCCAGCAGTGACGCGGGGCGCTCCTACAATGAGCAGTTCTTC.

On this clonotype: The junction shows a germline mismatch at one end, possibly a read error. The chain joins TRBV5-8 to TRBJ1-5, with 7 bases that match TRBD1. Germline V lookup: CDR1 SGHTS, CDR2 YDEGEE. CDR3 size: 15 residues. DNA of the CDR3: TGTACCAGCGACCAGGGGGTTATCGGCAATCAGCCCCAGCATTTT. Translating gives CTSDQGVIGNQPQHF.

V usage is TRBV20-1 and J usage is TRBJ2-4, with 10 bases matching TRBD2. The better agreement between TRBJ2-5 and the DNA end casts doubt on the J call. The CDR3 sequence is 16 residues long. Germline CDR1 reads DFQATT; CDR2 reads SNEGSKA (reference sequence). The CDR3 sequence: CSAIVPISGREETQYF. The CDR3 DNA is TGCAGTGCTATTGTCCCCATAAGCGGGAGGGAAGAGACCCAGTACTTC.

This clonotype was recorded once. This chain joins TRBV27 and TRBJ2-1, with 9 bases fitting TRBD2. CDR1 and CDR2 (germline): MNHEY, SMNVEV (reference sequence). The CDR3 is made up of 14 amino acids. V was pared by 4 bases and J by 6 bases, with 4 bases of the junction left unmatched. DNA for the CDR3: TGTGCCAGCAGTTCTAGAGCGGGAGGCAATGAGCAGTTCTTC. It encodes CASSSRAGGNEQFF.

The gene calls are TRBV27 and TRBJ2-3; D is possibly TRBD1 or TRBD2 (6 bases each). The CDR3 has 16 amino acids. The germline V and J ends were trimmed by 6 bases and 1 base, with 17 bases remaining between them. The V gene's germline CDR1 is MNHEY and CDR2 SMNVEV (reference sequence). The CDR3 is CASSPTRGAGTDTQYF. In DNA form, the CDR3 reads TGTGCCAGCAGCCCAACGAGGGGGGCTGGCACAGATACGCAGTATTTT.

This sequence joins TRBV11-2 and TRBJ2-3, with D perhaps TRBD2 (5 bases). The length of the CDR3 is 16 residues. The V end lost 5 bases, the J end lost 2 bases, and 17 bases lay between the germline ends. Germline loops: CDR1 SGHAT, CDR2 FQNNGV. This CDR3 is CASSTLRRSSTDTQYF. The CDR3 DNA reads as TGTGCCAGCAGCACCCTGAGGAGGAGCTCCACAGATACGCAGTATTTT. The entire variable domain, with the rest obtained from reference TRBV11-2 and TRBJ2-3, is as follows: EAGVAQSPRYKIIEKRQSVAFWCNPISGHATLYWYQQILGQGPKLLIQFQNNGVVDDSQLPKDRFSAERLKGVDSTLKIQPAKLEDSAVYLCASSTLRRSSTDTQYFGPGTRLTVL.

The gene calls are TRBV6-6 and TRBJ1-2; a weak D match, TRBD1 (5 bases). CDR1 and CDR2 from the germline V gene are MNHNY and SVGAGI (reference sequence). The CDR3 has 13 residues. Trimming removed 5 bases from V and 11 bases from J, with 18 bases in between. The CDR3 DNA reads as TGTGCCAGCAGTAACCGGGACGGTCGACTTTACACCTTC. Translation gives CASSNRDGRLYTF.

This clonotype has more than one count but fewer than ten. The chain employs TRBV5-1 and TRBJ2-3; a possible D gene is TRBD2 (6 bases). CDR3 size: 15 residues. Trimming removed 0 bases at V and 5 bases at J, with 13 bases between. The germline CDR1 and CDR2 sequences are SGHRS and YFSETQ. The CDR3 DNA reads TGCGCCAGCAGCTTGGACTCTCGGGGAGGAGATACGCAGTATTTT. Translated: CASSLDSRGGDTQYF.

This clonotype was observed a handful of times. The rearrangement joins TRBV6-2 or TRBV6-3 to TRBJ1-5; D is undetermined. This CDR3 has 12 residues. V was clipped by 3 bases and J by 7 bases, with 7 bases between them. Germline V gene lookup returns CDR1 MNHEY and CDR2 SVGEGT. CDR3 DNA: TGTGCCAGCAGTTATGAGGGACAGCCCCAGCATTTT. Its protein product is CASSYEGQPQHF.

This clonotype was recorded once. The gene calls are TRBV18 and TRBJ2-1, with D maybe TRBD2 (6 bases). The CDR3 loop spans 16 amino acids. V was clipped by 0 bases and J by 0 bases, with 9 bases between them. Germline assignment: CDR1 KGHSH and CDR2 LQKENI. This CDR3 is CASSPPTSSSYNEQFF. The CDR3 nucleotides are TGTGCCAGCTCACCACCGACTAGTAGCTCCTACAATGAGCAGTTCTTC.

This clonotype was found a few times. A much larger clone is a single base away; this may be a read error. The rearrangement joins TRBV14 to TRBJ2-7, with a tentative D call TRBD1 (6 bases). CDR3 length: 12 amino acids. Germline CDR1 SGHDN, CDR2 FVKESK. Trimming shortened V by 4 bases and J by 6 bases, and 10 bases separated the two germline ends. The CDR3 coding sequence is TGTGCCAGCAGCCCGGTCAGGGGCGAGCAGTACTTC. Translating it yields CASSPVRGEQYF.

V is TRBV24-1 and J is TRBJ2-3; 8 positions agree with TRBD1. The CDR3 runs to 16 residues. Germline-derived CDR1 and CDR2 are KGHDR and SFDVKD. With V trimmed by 3 bases and J by 6 bases, 10 bases remained unmatched. CDR3 residues: CATSDPGQGLGDTQYF. CDR3 nucleotide sequence: TGTGCCACCAGTGATCCTGGACAGGGCCTGGGGGATACGCAGTATTTT.

The chain links TRBV4-1 to TRBJ2-1; tentative D call: TRBD1 (5 bases). Per germline, CDR1 MGHRA and CDR2 YSYEKL. Trimming pared 0 bases from V and 3 bases from J, leaving 15 bases between. CDR3 length: 17 amino acids. CDR3 sequence reads: CASSQDSRANYYNEQFF. The CDR3 nucleotides read TGCGCCAGCAGCCAAGATTCCAGGGCCAACTACTACAATGAGCAGTTCTTC.

This chain uses TRBV12-3 or TRBV12-4 with TRBJ1-1, with no clear D. V lost 6 bases, J lost 2 bases, and 10 bases lay in between. The CDR3 loop spans 13 amino acids. The CDR3 nucleotides are TGTGCCAGCAGGACGACAACTAACACTGAAGCTTTCTTT. Its translation: CASRTTTNTEAFF.

V gene TRBV3-1 combines with J gene TRBJ1-1; D gene uncertain. Germline V gives CDR1 LGHDT, CDR2 YNNKEL (reference sequence). The germline V and J ends were trimmed by 4 bases and 7 bases, with 10 bases remaining between them. The CDR3 extends over 12 amino acids. The CDR3 sequence: CASSRGRGEAFF. In nucleotides, the CDR3 is TGTGCCAGCAGCCGCGGACGGGGTGAAGCTTTCTTT.

This sequence joins TRBV6-1 and TRBJ1-1; TRBD1 might be the D (5 bases). The CDR3 is 12 residues long. The germline V gene encodes CDR1 MNHNS and CDR2 SASEGT. Trimming removed 3 bases from V and 7 bases from J, with 9 bases in between. The CDR3 protein is CASSEIQDEAFF. The CDR3 DNA reads TGTGCCAGCAGTGAGATACAGGATGAAGCTTTCTTT.

The CDR3 sequence is CASSGATGRVRDIQYF. The CDR3, as DNA: TGTGCCAGCAGTGGAGCGACAGGGAGGGTTAGGGACATTCAGTACTTC. V is TRBV6-1 and J is TRBJ2-7, with D perhaps TRBD1 or TRBD2 (7 bases each). Gene TRBJ2-4 matches the end of the DNA better, so the J call may be wrong. Per the germline V gene, CDR1 is MNHNS and CDR2 is SASEGT. CDR3 length equals 16 residues.

The V call is TRBV2, the J call TRBJ2-5; 7 nucleotides line up with TRBD2. V was pared by 2 bases and J by 11 bases, with 11 bases of the junction left unmatched. Germline V lookup: CDR1 SNHLY, CDR2 FYNNEI. This CDR3 spans 14 amino acids. CDR3 nucleotides: TGTGCCAGCAGTGAACAAAGTTCCCGGGGGGAGCAGTACTTC. Translated, it gives CASSEQSSRGEQYF.